These T cell receptor beta chains were read from a single sample in a study of cytomegalovirus exposure and HLA in healthy donors. Data came from immunoSEQ multiplex PCR; TCRdb stores just in-frame clones and leaves some out. This table holds just under 150,000 clones, 87% found once. Sequences were obtained from PBMCs. The origin of the receptors is a young man in good health and CMV-seropositive. CDR3s include the opening cysteine and the closing phenylalanine or tryptophan. A D gene is named only where the DNA matches it firmly. Not all rows give a size; the values are once, few, many and, for expanded clones, a class.

j_gene: TRBJ1-4
abundance: few
d_gene: .
v_gene: TRBV30
CDR3aa: CAWSQGLGEKLFF
CDR3nt: TGTGCCTGGAGTCAGGGTTTGGGTGAAAAACTGTTTTTT

j_gene: TRBJ2-1
abundance: .
d_gene: TRBD2
v_gene: TRBV5-6
CDR3aa: CASRRRTSGSSYNEQFF
CDR3nt: TGTGCCAGCAGACGAAGGACTAGCGGGAGCTCCTACAATGAGCAGTTCTTC

j_gene: TRBJ2-1
abundance: once
d_gene: .
v_gene: TRBV28
CDR3aa: CASSSDRQVQNEQFF
CDR3nt: TGTGCCAGCAGTAGCGACAGGCAGGTCCAAAATGAGCAGTTCTTC

j_gene: TRBJ1-3
abundance: once
d_gene: .
v_gene: TRBV5-6
CDR3aa: CASSFPASSGNTIYF
CDR3nt: TGTGCCAGCAGCTTCCCGGCTAGCTCTGGAAACACCATATATTTT

j_gene: TRBJ1-5
abundance: .
d_gene: TRBD1
v_gene: TRBV19
CDR3aa: CASSLNPGGGQPQHF
CDR3nt: TGTGCCAGTAGTCTCAACCCAGGGGGCGGCCAGCCCCAGCATTTT

j_gene: TRBJ1-1
abundance: .
d_gene: TRBD1
v_gene: TRBV5-6
CDR3aa: CASSPSFGQGGDTEAFF
CDR3nt: TGTGCCAGCAGCCCATCGTTCGGACAGGGAGGAGACACTGAAGCTTTCTTT

j_gene: TRBJ2-5
abundance: .
d_gene: .
v_gene: TRBV6-5
CDR3aa: CASRTSRGETQYF
CDR3nt: TGTGCCAGCAGAACTTCTAGAGGGGAGACCCAGTACTTC

j_gene: TRBJ2-2
abundance: .
d_gene: TRBD1
v_gene: TRBV4-1
CDR3aa: CASTAGGFGELFF
CDR3nt: TGCGCCAGCACGGCAGGGGGATTTGGGGAGCTGTTTTTT

j_gene: TRBJ1-5
abundance: .
d_gene: .
v_gene: TRBV30
CDR3aa: CAWSGDTLLNQPQHF
CDR3nt: TGTGCCTGGAGCGGGGACACACTCCTCAATCAGCCCCAGCATTTT

j_gene: TRBJ2-7
abundance: .
d_gene: .
v_gene: TRBV9
CDR3aa: CASSVGSQAFSEQYF
CDR3nt: TGTGCCAGCAGCGTTGGGAGCCAGGCGTTCTCCGAGCAGTACTTC

j_gene: TRBJ1-2
abundance: .
d_gene: .
v_gene: TRBV6-5
CDR3aa: CASSYGFTYGYTF
CDR3nt: TGTGCCAGCAGTTACGGCTTTACCTATGGCTACACCTTC

j_gene: TRBJ2-1
abundance: .
d_gene: TRBD2
v_gene: TRBV6-1
CDR3aa: CASSGWTSGNEQFF
CDR3nt: TGTGCCAGCAGTGGTTGGACTAGCGGGAATGAGCAGTTCTTC

j_gene: TRBJ1-6
abundance: few
d_gene: .
v_gene: TRBV28
CDR3aa: CASSSPSSPLHF
CDR3nt: TGTGCCAGCAGTTCCCCGAGTTCCCCCCTCCACTTT

j_gene: TRBJ2-6
abundance: .
d_gene: TRBD1
v_gene: TRBV5-5
CDR3aa: CASFPGTGSSGANVLTF
CDR3nt: TGTGCCAGCTTCCCCGGGACAGGCTCCTCTGGGGCCAACGTCCTGACTTTC